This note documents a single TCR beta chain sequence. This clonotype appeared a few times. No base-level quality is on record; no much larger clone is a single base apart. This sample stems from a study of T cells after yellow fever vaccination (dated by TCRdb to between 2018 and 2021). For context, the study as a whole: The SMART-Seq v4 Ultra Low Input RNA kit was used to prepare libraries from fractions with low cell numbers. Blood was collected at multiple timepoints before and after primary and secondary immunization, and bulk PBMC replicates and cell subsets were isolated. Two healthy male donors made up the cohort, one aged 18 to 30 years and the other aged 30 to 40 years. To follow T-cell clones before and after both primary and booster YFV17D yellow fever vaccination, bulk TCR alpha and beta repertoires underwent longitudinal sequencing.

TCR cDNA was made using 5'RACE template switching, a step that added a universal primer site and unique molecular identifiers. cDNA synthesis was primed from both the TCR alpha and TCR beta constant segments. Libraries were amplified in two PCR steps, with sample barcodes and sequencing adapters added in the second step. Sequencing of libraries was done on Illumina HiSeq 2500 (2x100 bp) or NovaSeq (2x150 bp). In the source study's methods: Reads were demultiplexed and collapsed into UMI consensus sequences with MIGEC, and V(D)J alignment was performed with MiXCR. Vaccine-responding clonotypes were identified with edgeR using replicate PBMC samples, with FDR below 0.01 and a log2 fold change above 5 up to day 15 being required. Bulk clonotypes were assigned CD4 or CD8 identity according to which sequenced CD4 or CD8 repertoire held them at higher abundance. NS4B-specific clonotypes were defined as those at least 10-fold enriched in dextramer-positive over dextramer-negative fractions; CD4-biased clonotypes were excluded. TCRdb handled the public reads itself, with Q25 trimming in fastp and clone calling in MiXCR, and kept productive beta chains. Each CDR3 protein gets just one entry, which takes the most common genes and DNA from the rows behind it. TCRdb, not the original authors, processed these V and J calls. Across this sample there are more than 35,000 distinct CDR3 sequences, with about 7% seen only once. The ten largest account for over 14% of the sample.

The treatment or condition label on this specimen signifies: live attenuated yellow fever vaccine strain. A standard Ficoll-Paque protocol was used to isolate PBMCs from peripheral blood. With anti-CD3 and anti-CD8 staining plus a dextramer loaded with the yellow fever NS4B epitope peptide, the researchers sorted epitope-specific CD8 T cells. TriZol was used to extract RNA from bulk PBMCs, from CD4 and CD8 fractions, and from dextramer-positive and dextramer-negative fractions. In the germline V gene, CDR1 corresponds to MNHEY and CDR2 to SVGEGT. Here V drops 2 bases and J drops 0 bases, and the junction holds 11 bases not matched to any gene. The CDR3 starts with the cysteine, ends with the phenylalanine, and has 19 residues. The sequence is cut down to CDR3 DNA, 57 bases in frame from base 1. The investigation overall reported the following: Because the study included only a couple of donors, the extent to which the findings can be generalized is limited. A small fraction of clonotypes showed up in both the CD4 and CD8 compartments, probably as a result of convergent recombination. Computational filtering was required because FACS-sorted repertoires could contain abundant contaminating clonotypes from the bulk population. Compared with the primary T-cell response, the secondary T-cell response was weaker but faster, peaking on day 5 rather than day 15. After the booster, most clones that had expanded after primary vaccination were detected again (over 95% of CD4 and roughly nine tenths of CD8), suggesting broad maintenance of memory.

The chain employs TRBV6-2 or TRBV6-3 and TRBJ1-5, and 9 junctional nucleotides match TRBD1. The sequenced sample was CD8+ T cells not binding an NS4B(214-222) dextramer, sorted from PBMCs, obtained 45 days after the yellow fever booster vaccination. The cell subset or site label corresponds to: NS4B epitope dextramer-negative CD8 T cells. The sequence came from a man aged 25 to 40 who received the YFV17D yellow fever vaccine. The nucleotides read TGTGCCAGCAGTTACGCCCGGGACAGGGCCCTCTATAGCAATCAGCCCCAGCATTTT. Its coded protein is CASSYARDRALYSNQPQHF.